This passage covers 27 T cell receptor beta chains from one sample sequenced in a study of cytomegalovirus exposure and HLA in healthy donors. The PCR used 60 Vbeta and 13 Jbeta primers. Sequenced by immunoSEQ multiplex PCR; TCRdb stores in-frame clones only, minus some. The repertoire includes 160,000 or so clones, roughly 81% of them detected once, and roughly 2.3% sits in the top ten. The sample consisted of PBMCs. All receptors come from a woman between 18 and 30 years old in good health and CMV-seronegative.

The chain couples TRBV6-6 to TRBJ2-3; 8 bases match TRBD2. J gave up 6 bases and V 4 bases, and 6 bases lay outside the gene matches. From germline, CDR1 is MNHNY and CDR2 SVGAGI (reference sequence). The CDR3 loop spans 14 amino acids. CDR3 sequence (DNA): TGTGCCAGCAGTTTCGGGGGGGCGTGGGATACGCAGTATTTT. This gives the protein CASSFGGAWDTQYF.

This chain uses TRBV27 with TRBJ1-5; weak D call: TRBD1 (6 bases). Trimming pared 5 bases from V and 9 bases from J, leaving 14 bases between. The CDR3 is 13 amino acids. Germline CDR1 is MNHEY and CDR2 is SMNVEV (reference sequence). The CDR3 is CASSPKGGRPQHF. The CDR3 DNA is TGTGCCAGCAGTCCAAAGGGGGGGAGGCCCCAGCATTTT.

The V gene is TRBV19, the J gene TRBJ1-1, with 9 bases lining up with TRBD1. CDR3 length: 14 residues. The germline gives CDR1 LNHDA, CDR2 SQIVND (reference sequence). With V trimmed by 1 base and J by 6 bases, 3 bases remained unmatched. CDR3: CASSIGWTGAEAFF. Written as DNA, the CDR3 is TGTGCCAGTAGTATAGGCTGGACAGGGGCTGAAGCTTTCTTT.

This chain connects TRBV28 to TRBJ2-2; 8 bases agree with TRBD1. The germline V gene encodes CDR1 MDHEN and CDR2 SYDVKM. V shed 6 bases and J 2 bases; nucleotides not matched to a gene: 20. CDR3 length equals 20 residues. The chain's CDR3 is CASSPWPPDRDGVNTGELFF. The CDR3 DNA reads as TGTGCCAGCAGCCCCTGGCCCCCGGACAGGGATGGGGTTAACACCGGGGAGCTGTTTTTT.

The gene calls are TRBV4-3 and TRBJ1-2; D may be TRBD1 (6 bases). V was clipped by 1 base and J by 6 bases, with 15 bases between them. The CDR3 covers 15 residues. Germline V lookup: CDR1 LGHNA, CDR2 YSLEER. This CDR3 is CASSQGGGQLDGYTF. In DNA form, the CDR3 reads TGCGCCAGCAGCCAAGGGGGGGGACAATTGGATGGCTACACCTTC.

The chain recombines TRBV5-1 with TRBJ2-1, with D perhaps TRBD1 (5 bases). This CDR3 has 12 residues. V lost 3 bases to trimming and J lost 13 bases, with 14 bases between them. CDR1 and CDR2 from the germline V gene are SGHRS and YFSETQ. The CDR3 reads CASSSEQGNQFF. The CDR3 coding sequence is TGCGCCAGCAGCTCTGAGCAGGGCAATCAGTTCTTC.

This chain connects TRBV2 to TRBJ1-1; D ambiguous. This CDR3 has 13 amino acids. The V and J ends lost 7 bases and 5 bases respectively, with 14 bases between them. Germline V lookup: CDR1 SNHLY, CDR2 FYNNEI. CDR3 region: CASKRQSWTEAFF. The CDR3 DNA reads as TGTGCCAGCAAACGTCAGTCTTGGACTGAAGCTTTCTTT.

V gene TRBV7-9 combines with J gene TRBJ2-7; D may be TRBD1 (5 bases). The V end lost 5 bases, the J end lost 2 bases, and 10 bases lay between the germline ends. This CDR3 has 13 amino acids. Germline lookup yields CDR1 SEHNR and CDR2 FQNEAQ (reference sequence). The CDR3 is CASSPGIAYEQYF. The CDR3 DNA sequence: TGTGCCAGCAGCCCAGGGATAGCCTACGAGCAGTACTTC.

This clone was seen only a few times. J is TRBJ1-2 and V is TRBV5-1; tentatively, D is TRBD1 (6 bases). The germline V gene encodes CDR1 SGHRS and CDR2 YFSETQ. With 5 bases removed from V and 1 base from J, the gap between germline ends came to 15 bases. The CDR3 loop spans 15 amino acids. Written as DNA, the CDR3 is TGCGCCAGCAGTTTAGGACAGAACTATAACTATGGCTACACCTTC. The encoded protein is CASSLGQNYNYGYTF.

CDR3 sequence (DNA): TGTGCCAGCAGCGCACTAGCGGGAGGACCCTACGAGCAGTACTTC. This encodes CASSALAGGPYEQYF. This sequence joins TRBV2 and TRBJ2-5; 12 positions match TRBD2. The better agreement between TRBJ2-7 and the DNA end casts doubt on the J call. The germline gives CDR1 SNHLY, CDR2 FYNNEI. CDR3 length equals 15 residues.

The chain recombines TRBV12-5 with TRBJ1-2; TRBD1 is a possible D gene (6 bases). CDR3 length equals 13 residues. The V gene's germline CDR1 is LGHNT and CDR2 FRNRAP. V was cut by 6 bases and J by 2 bases, with 10 bases left in between. Here the CDR3 DNA reads TGTGCTAGTGGCCTCGACAGGAACTATGGCTACACCTTC. Translated, it gives CASGLDRNYGYTF.

J is TRBJ2-2 and V is TRBV27, with 8 bases fitting TRBD1. CDR1 MNHEY and CDR2 SMNVEV come from the germline V gene (reference sequence). The CDR3 is made up of 16 amino acids. V lost 1 base, J lost 0 bases, and 1 base stayed unmatched. CDR3 sequence (DNA): TGTGCCAGCAGTTTATGGGGACAGGCGAACACCGGGGAGCTGTTTTTT. Protein product: CASSLWGQANTGELFF.

J is TRBJ1-2 and V is TRBV7-2, with D unresolved. CDR1 SGHTA and CDR2 FQGNSA come from the germline V gene. Trimming shortened V by 7 bases and J by 4 bases, and 10 bases separated the two germline ends. The CDR3 runs 12 residues. Here the CDR3 DNA reads TGTGCCAGCACCCAGGTGGGCTATGGCTACACCTTC. Its protein product is CASTQVGYGYTF.

This clone occurred a few times. This chain uses TRBV28 with TRBJ2-7; D may be TRBD2 (6 bases). From germline, CDR1 is MDHEN and CDR2 SYDVKM. This CDR3 spans 14 amino acids. Trimming took off 2 bases at V and 5 bases at J, with 13 bases between the two ends. In DNA form, the CDR3 reads TGTGCCAGCAGTTTAAGTAGGAGGGGCCACGAGCAGTACTTC. It is translated as CASSLSRRGHEQYF.

This chain joins TRBV5-5 and TRBJ2-2, with TRBD1 identical over 10 bases. CDR3 length: 11 residues. Germline V lookup: CDR1 SGHKS, CDR2 YYEKEE (reference sequence). The V gene end was trimmed by 6 bases and the J gene end by 15 bases; junction bases not matched to a gene: 5. CDR3 amino acids: CASTWGQGMFF. DNA of the CDR3: TGTGCCAGCACCTGGGGACAGGGGATGTTTTTT.

The rearrangement links TRBV19 to TRBJ1-2; 8 nucleotides match TRBD1. Germline CDR1 reads LNHDA; CDR2 reads SQIVND (reference sequence). The trim removed 1 base at V and 4 bases at J, leaving 5 bases unmatched. The CDR3 sequence is 15 residues long. The CDR3 loop reads CASSIGTGSSYGYTF. In nucleotides, the CDR3 is TGTGCCAGTAGTATAGGGACAGGGAGCAGCTATGGCTACACCTTC.

J is TRBJ1-5 and V is TRBV7-8, with TRBD1 matching over 7 bases. J was trimmed by 5 bases and V by 4 bases; bases with no gene match: 5. The CDR3 is 14 amino acids. Per the germline V gene, CDR1 is SGHVS and CDR2 is FQNEAQ. For the CDR3, the DNA is TGTGCCAGCAGCTCGGGACAGAGACATCAGCCCCAGCATTTT. Protein: CASSSGQRHQPQHF. Based on the CDR3 plus reference TRBV7-8 and TRBJ1-5, the full variable domain is GAGVSQSPRYKVAKRGQDVALRCDPISGHVSLFWYQQALGQGPEFLTYFQNEAQLDKSGLPSDRFFAERPEGSVSTLKIQRTQQEDSAVYLCASSSGQRHQPQHFGDGTRLSIL.

The chain carries TRBV13 and TRBJ2-7; D is possibly TRBD2 (6 bases). The germline gives CDR1 PRHDT, CDR2 FYEKMQ (reference sequence). V lost 3 bases, J lost 3 bases, and 12 bases lay in between. This CDR3 region has 14 residues. The CDR3 loop reads CASSLAGTLYEQYF. CDR3 sequence (DNA): TGTGCCAGCAGCTTGGCCGGGACTCTCTACGAGCAGTACTTC.

The V gene is TRBV28, the J gene TRBJ1-5, with TRBD1 as a possible D gene (6 bases). The length of the CDR3 is 15 residues. From germline, CDR1 is MDHEN and CDR2 SYDVKM. V was pared by 0 bases and J by 5 bases, with 11 bases between. The CDR3 DNA sequence: TGTGCCAGCAGTTTATGGGGGACATCCTATCAGCCCCAGCATTTT. It translates to CASSLWGTSYQPQHF.

This chain uses TRBV4-1 with TRBJ1-1; TRBD1 matches at 9 bases. The CDR3 spans 17 residues. Trimming cost V 0 bases and J 8 bases; bases outside gene matches: 13. Per germline, CDR1 MGHRA and CDR2 YSYEKL. CDR3 residues: CASSQDGPNRGRTEAFF. CDR3 in DNA: TGCGCCAGCAGCCAAGACGGACCTAACAGGGGGCGGACAGAAGCTTTCTTT.

The chain joins TRBV13 to TRBJ2-5; 13 nucleotides line up with TRBD2. Germline-derived CDR1 and CDR2 are PRHDT and FYEKMQ (reference sequence). The V segment lost 4 bases and the J segment 5 bases; nucleotides outside the gene matches: 16. This CDR3 region has 19 residues. CDR3 nucleotides: TGTGCCAGCAGCTCCGGACTAGCGGGAGTCTCGGAGATTGGGGAGACCCAGTACTTC. Residues: CASSSGLAGVSEIGETQYF.

This rearrangement joins TRBV27 to TRBJ2-7, with 7 bases fitting TRBD1. Germline V gives CDR1 MNHEY, CDR2 SMNVEV (reference sequence). This CDR3 has 15 amino acids. V trimming: 5 bases; J trimming: 6 bases; junction bases outside the gene matches: 13. DNA for the CDR3: TGTGCCAGCAGTATTACAGGGGCGCTCCTTTGCGAGCAGTACTTC. Protein: CASSITGALLCEQYF.

The chain's CDR3 is CASSLALAGGVDEQFF. The CDR3 DNA is TGTGCCAGCAGCTTGGCACTAGCGGGAGGGGTTGATGAGCAGTTCTTC. V is TRBV5-4 and J is TRBJ2-1, with TRBD2 matching over 13 bases. The germline V gene encodes CDR1 SGHNT and CDR2 YYREEE (reference sequence). The trim removed 0 bases at V and 8 bases at J, leaving 5 bases unmatched. This CDR3 has 16 residues.

The V and J genes are TRBV7-2 and TRBJ2-5; 8 nucleotides align to TRBD2. CDR3 size: 16 residues. Germline assignment: CDR1 SGHTA and CDR2 FQGNSA. V shed 5 bases, J shed 5 bases, and the junction held 13 bases outside the gene matches. CDR3 sequence reads: CASSASPQRGWETQYF. The DNA of the CDR3 is TGTGCCAGCAGCGCGTCCCCCCAGCGGGGGTGGGAGACCCAGTACTTC.

The chain combines TRBV9 with TRBJ2-1; D is perhaps TRBD2 (6 bases). Trimming shortened V by 0 bases and J by 8 bases, and 12 bases separated the two germline ends. The CDR3 runs 14 residues. Germline V gives CDR1 SGDLS, CDR2 YYNGEE. The CDR3: CASSVGPTGDEQFF. The CDR3 DNA is TGTGCCAGCAGCGTAGGCCCCACGGGGGATGAGCAGTTCTTC.

This chain links TRBV5-5 with TRBJ2-7; a weak D match, TRBD2 (5 bases). Trimming removed 0 bases at V and 7 bases at J, with 8 bases between. The CDR3 contains 12 residues. Germline V gives CDR1 SGHKS, CDR2 YYEKEE (reference sequence). This CDR3 reads CASSLATGEQYF. The DNA of the CDR3 is TGTGCCAGCAGCTTGGCAACGGGGGAGCAGTACTTC.

V and J are TRBV12-5 and TRBJ1-2, with D perhaps TRBD1 (5 bases). The CDR3 loop spans 14 amino acids. Trimming took off 0 bases at V and 4 bases at J, with 9 bases between the two ends. Germline V CDR1 and CDR2: LGHNT, FRNRAP. This CDR3 reads CASGLVGGSYGYTF. Written as DNA, the CDR3 is TGTGCTAGTGGTTTGGTCGGGGGGAGCTATGGCTACACCTTC.